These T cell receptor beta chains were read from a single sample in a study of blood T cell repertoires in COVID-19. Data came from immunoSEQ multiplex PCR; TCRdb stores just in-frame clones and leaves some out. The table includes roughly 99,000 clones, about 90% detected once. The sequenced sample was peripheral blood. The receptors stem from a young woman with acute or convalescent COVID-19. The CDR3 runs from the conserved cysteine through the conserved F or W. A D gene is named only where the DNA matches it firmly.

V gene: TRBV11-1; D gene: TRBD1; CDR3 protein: CASSTYRGDGTF
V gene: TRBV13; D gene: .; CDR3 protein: CASSMGPSLNNEQFF
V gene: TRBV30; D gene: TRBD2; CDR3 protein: CAWRGDLAGGRLETQYF
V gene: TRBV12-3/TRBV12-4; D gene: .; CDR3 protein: CASSPRGNSPLHF
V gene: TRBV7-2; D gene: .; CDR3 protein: CASSTLTFQETQYF
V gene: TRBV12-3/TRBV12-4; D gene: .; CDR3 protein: CASSFSVEQFF
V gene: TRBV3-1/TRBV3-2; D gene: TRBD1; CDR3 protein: CASSQDAGQGIYGYTF
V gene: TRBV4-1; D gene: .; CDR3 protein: CASRGIGRSRQETQYF
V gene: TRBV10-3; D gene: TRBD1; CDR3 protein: CAISDRTGYYEQYF
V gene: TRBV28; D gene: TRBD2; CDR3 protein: CASSLRAGGYNEQFF
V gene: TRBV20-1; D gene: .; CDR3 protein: CSASNRGLASYNEQFF
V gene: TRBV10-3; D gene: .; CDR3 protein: CAISEWSPMNTEAFF
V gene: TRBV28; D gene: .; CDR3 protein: CASSSIQGNQPQHF
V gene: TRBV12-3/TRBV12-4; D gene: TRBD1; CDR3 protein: CASSSPQGTDTF
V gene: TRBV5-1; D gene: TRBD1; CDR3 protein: CASSLGTGGGQPQHF
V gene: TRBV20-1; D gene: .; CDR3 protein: CSGQIGDTQYF
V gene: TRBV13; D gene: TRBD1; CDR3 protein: CASSPRGTGYEQYF
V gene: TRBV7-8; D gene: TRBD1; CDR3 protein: CASSFSTGTGAGANVLTF
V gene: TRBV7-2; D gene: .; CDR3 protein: CASSTGRETQYF
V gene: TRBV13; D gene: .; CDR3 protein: CASISSPRSYNEQFF
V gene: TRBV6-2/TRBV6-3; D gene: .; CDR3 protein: CASSLSNSYNEQFF
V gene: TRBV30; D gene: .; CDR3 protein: CAPNNEQFF
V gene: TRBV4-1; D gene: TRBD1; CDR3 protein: CASSQFDRGNLSPLHF
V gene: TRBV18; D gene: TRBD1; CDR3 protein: CASSPQVPTGSYSGANVLTF
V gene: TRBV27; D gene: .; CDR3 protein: CASSLFTGPGTEAFF
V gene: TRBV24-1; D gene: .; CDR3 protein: CATSDQIAGQRADTQYF
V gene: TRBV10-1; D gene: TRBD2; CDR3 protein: CASPEALAGGPHEQYF
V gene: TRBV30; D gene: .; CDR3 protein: CAWSVLAGAYSNQPQHF
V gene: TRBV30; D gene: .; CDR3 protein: CASGAFGGGGYTF
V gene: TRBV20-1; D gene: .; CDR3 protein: CSARDHYEQYF
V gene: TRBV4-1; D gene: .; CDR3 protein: CASSSAEPSQETQYF
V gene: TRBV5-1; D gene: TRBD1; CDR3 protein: CASSTSLYRGRDTEAFF
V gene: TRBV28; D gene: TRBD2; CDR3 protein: CASKAGGSSRSYNEQFF
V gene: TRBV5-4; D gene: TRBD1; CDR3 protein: CASSGDRGEKLFF
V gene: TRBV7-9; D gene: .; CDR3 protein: CASSLTVRGSGELFF
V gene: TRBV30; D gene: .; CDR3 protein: CAWKFDRGNTIYF
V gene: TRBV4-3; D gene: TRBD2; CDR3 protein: CASSQDPSSGNYNEQFF
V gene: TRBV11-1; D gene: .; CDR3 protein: CASSTQTVNTEAFF
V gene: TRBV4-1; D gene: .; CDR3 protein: CASSQIQTGGNYGYTF
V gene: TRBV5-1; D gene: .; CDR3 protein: CASSEGDINQPQHF
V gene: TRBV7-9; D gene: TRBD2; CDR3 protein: CASSSGTSSGYEQYF
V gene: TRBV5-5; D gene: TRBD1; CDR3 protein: CASSGTGGNYGYTF
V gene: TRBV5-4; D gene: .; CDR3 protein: CASSFMGQQETQYF
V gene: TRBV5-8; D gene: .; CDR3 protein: CASSFGGNQPQHF
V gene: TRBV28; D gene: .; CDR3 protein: CASTSPTLQPQHF
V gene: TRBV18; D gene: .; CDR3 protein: CASSPQRGRNTEAFF
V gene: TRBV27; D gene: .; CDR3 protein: CASSFARTDTQYF
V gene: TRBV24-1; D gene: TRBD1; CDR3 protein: CATSMTGKNTGELFF
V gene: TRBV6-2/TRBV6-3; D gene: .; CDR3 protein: CASSREHGEKLFF
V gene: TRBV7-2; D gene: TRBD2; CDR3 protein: CASSPSPGRQGEETQYF
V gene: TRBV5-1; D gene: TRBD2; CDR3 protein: CASSPRVGGDNEQFF
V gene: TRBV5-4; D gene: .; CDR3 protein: CASSVWERLNTEAFF
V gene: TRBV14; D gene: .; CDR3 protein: CASSQDVWSNYGYTF
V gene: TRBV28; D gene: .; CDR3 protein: CASKGGGAVSYGYTF
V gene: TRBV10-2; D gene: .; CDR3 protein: CASRETERYGYTF